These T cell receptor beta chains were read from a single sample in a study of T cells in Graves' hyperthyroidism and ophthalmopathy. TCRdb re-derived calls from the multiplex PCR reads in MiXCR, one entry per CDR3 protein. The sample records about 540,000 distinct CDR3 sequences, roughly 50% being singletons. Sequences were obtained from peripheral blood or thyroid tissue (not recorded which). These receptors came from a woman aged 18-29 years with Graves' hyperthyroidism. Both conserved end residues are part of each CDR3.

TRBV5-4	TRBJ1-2	CASSLGLGGYTF
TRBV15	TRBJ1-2	CATSRVLPGAYGYTF
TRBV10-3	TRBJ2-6	CAISGQAGIGANVLTF
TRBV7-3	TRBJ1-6	CASSPGLAVGRSPLHF
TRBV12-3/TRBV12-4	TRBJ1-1	CASSGTGLVDTEAFF
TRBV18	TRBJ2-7	CASSPETGASYEQYF
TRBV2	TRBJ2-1	CASRDRSEGLHNEQFF
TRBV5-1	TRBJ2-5	CASSLGRTSGTQYF
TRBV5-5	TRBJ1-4	CASSRTMTGLEKLFF
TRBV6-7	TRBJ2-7	CAGSYTGPELYEQYF
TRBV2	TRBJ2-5	CASSEALGLAGEEQYF
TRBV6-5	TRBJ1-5	CASSYSPGGLGNQPQHF
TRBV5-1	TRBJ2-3	CASSSGHRGDTQYF